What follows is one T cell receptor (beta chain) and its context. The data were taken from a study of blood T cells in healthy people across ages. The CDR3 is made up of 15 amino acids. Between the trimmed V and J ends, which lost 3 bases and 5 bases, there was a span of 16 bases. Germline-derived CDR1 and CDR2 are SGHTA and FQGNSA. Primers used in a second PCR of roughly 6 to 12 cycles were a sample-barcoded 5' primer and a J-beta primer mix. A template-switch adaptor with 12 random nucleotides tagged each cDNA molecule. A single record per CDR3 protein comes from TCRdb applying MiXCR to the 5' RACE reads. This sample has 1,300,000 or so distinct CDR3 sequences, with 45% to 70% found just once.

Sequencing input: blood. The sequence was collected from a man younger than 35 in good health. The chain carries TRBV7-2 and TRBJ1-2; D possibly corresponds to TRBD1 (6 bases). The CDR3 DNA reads TGTGCCAGCAGCTTGAGCAGGGGACCCCCATATGGCTACACCTTC. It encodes CASSLSRGPPYGYTF. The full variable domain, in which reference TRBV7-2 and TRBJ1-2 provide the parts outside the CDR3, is GAGVSQSPSNKVTEKGKDVELRCDPISGHTALYWYRQSLGQGLEFLIYFQGNSAPDKSGLPSDRFSAERTGGSVSTLTIQRTQQEDSAVYLCASSLSRGPPYGYTFGSGTRLTVV.